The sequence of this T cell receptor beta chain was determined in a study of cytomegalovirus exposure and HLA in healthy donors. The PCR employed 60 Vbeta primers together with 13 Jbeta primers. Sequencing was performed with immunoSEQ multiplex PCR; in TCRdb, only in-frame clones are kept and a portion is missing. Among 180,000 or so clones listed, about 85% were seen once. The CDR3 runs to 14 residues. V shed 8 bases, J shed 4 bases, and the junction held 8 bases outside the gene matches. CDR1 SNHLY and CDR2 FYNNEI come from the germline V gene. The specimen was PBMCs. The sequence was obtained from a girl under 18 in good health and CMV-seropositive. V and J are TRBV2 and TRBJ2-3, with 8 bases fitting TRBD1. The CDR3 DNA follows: TGTGCCAGCTTGCCGGACAGGGTTTCAGATACGCAGTATTTT. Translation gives CASLPDRVSDTQYF.